This passage covers 29 T cell receptor beta chains from one sample sequenced in a study of blood T cell repertoires in COVID-19 (TCRdb year 2020). The protocol used for the library was the immunoSEQ multiplex PCR assay. As stored in TCRdb, this immuneACCESS dataset retains in-frame rearrangements with V and J assigned. A fraction of the clones does not appear; measured against another copy, unresolved V genes explain less than half of the discrepancy, and the remainder lacks a known reason. This sample has over 250,000 clones in its table, and 88% of those were observed once. In total, the top ten clones hold 4% of the sample. The sequencing sample was made of peripheral blood. All receptors come from a man aged 55 to 70 who had recovered from COVID-19.

CDR3 in amino acids: CASSSTSGGQETQYF. CDR3 coding DNA: TGTGCCAGCAGCTCTACTAGCGGGGGGCAAGAGACCCAGTACTTC. This chain links TRBV13 with TRBJ2-5; 12 positions match TRBD2. V shed 4 bases, J shed 2 bases, and the junction held 2 bases outside the gene matches. CDR1 is PRHDT, CDR2 FYEKMQ, per germline (reference sequence). CDR3 length: 15 amino acids.

The chain uses TRBV7-3 and TRBJ2-3, with TRBD2 matching over 10 bases. This CDR3 has 15 amino acids. Germline CDR1 and CDR2: SGHTA and FQGTGA. V gave up 4 bases and J gave up 0 bases; unmatched junction bases: 1. The CDR3 protein is CASSSLAGSTDTQYF. As DNA, the CDR3 is TGTGCCAGCAGCTCACTAGCGGGGAGCACAGATACGCAGTATTTT.

The chain employs TRBV28 and TRBJ1-2, with D uncertain. This CDR3 contains 15 residues. V lost 6 bases and J lost 5, with 19 bases in between. Germline V gene sequence: CDR1 MDHEN, CDR2 SYDVKM. The chain's CDR3 is CASSLKGGKLYGYTF. As DNA, the CDR3 is TGTGCCAGCAGCCTAAAGGGCGGGAAACTATATGGCTACACCTTC.

The chain carries TRBV18 and TRBJ1-5; the D gene is possibly TRBD1 (6 bases). The CDR3 runs 16 residues. V was cut by 1 base and J by 1 base, with 11 bases left in between. The germline V gene has CDR1 KGHSH and CDR2 LQKENI. The CDR3 spells CASSPQGGRSNQPQHF. CDR3 coding DNA: TGTGCCAGCTCACCACAAGGGGGACGAAGCAATCAGCCCCAGCATTTT.

This sequence joins TRBV4-2 and TRBJ1-2, with D tentatively TRBD1 (6 bases). Germline V gene lookup returns CDR1 LGHNA and CDR2 YNFKEQ. This CDR3 has 16 amino acids. V was pared by 2 bases and J by 5 bases, with 18 bases between. CDR3 DNA: TGTGCCAGCAGCCAACAACAGGGAGCAATGATATATGGCTACACCTTC. As protein: CASSQQQGAMIYGYTF.

This chain uses TRBV10-2 with TRBJ1-3; no firm D call. Germline CDR1 and CDR2: WSHSY and SAAADI. The V end was cut by 2 bases, the J end by 4 bases, with 9 bases between. This CDR3 is built from 14 residues. The CDR3 bases are TGCGCCAGCAGTGAGAGAGGGTTAGGAAACACCATATATTTT. This codes for CASSERGLGNTIYF.

J is TRBJ1-4 and V is TRBV6-5, with D maybe TRBD1 (5 bases). Germline V gene sequence: CDR1 MNHEY, CDR2 SVGAGI. V lost 2 bases and J lost 8, with 12 bases in between. There are 14 residues in the CDR3. The CDR3 loop reads CASSYGRVGEKLFF. The CDR3 DNA follows: TGTGCCAGCAGTTACGGCAGGGTGGGGGAAAAACTGTTTTTT.

The gene calls are TRBV29-1 and TRBJ1-1, with 8 bases aligning to TRBD1. Trimming at V came to 4 bases and at J to 4 bases, leaving 5 bases not matched to a gene. Germline V gene data show CDR1 as SQVTM and CDR2 as ANQGSEA. The CDR3 covers 13 residues. Written as DNA, the CDR3 is TGCAGCGTTGCGGACAGGGATGGCACTGAAGCTTTCTTT. This codes for CSVADRDGTEAFF.

V and J are TRBV7-7 and TRBJ2-2; D is unclear. Trimming took 1 base from V and 2 from J, leaving 5 bases between them. The CDR3 spans 14 residues. CDR1 is SSHAT and CDR2 is FNYEAQ in the germline V gene (reference sequence). The CDR3 spells CASSLVVNTGELFF. The CDR3 DNA is TGTGCCAGCAGCTTAGTAGTAAACACCGGGGAGCTGTTTTTT.

This chain joins TRBV11-3 and TRBJ1-3, with unresolved D. This CDR3 contains 14 residues. Germline CDR1 and CDR2: SGHNT and YENEEA. Trimming took 5 bases from V and 2 from J, leaving 10 bases between them. Here the CDR3 reads CASSGHTTGNTIYF. The CDR3 DNA sequence: TGTGCCAGCAGCGGTCACACCACTGGAAACACCATATATTTT.

This sequence joins TRBV2 and TRBJ2-2, with a possible D match to TRBD2 (7 bases). The V end was cut by 7 bases, the J end by 6 bases, with 15 bases between. Germline CDR1 reads SNHLY; CDR2 reads FYNNEI. The CDR3 runs 14 residues. The CDR3 is CASKVEGGAGELFF. For the CDR3, the DNA is TGTGCCAGCAAGGTGGAAGGGGGGGCCGGGGAGCTGTTTTTT.

The chain combines TRBV6-2 or TRBV6-3 with TRBJ2-2; 7 positions match TRBD1. The length of the CDR3 is 15 residues. V lost 5 bases and J lost 1; bases outside the gene matches: 4. The germline V gene has CDR1 MNHEY and CDR2 SVGEGT. The CDR3 sequence is CASSQGTVNTGELFF. The CDR3 nucleotides read TGTGCCAGCAGTCAGGGGACAGTGAACACCGGGGAGCTGTTTTTT.

There are a few counts of this clone. This rearrangement joins TRBV7-2 to TRBJ2-1, with 7 bases fitting TRBD1. J was trimmed by 4 bases and V by 1 base; bases with no gene match: 4. Germline V gene data show CDR1 as SGHTA and CDR2 as FQGNSA. The CDR3 is made up of 15 amino acids. Here the CDR3 reads CASSLGPGQYNEQFF. CDR3 nucleotides: TGTGCCAGCAGCTTAGGCCCGGGACAGTACAATGAGCAGTTCTTC.

The rearrangement links TRBV11-3 to TRBJ2-5; D possibly corresponds to TRBD1 (6 bases). From germline, CDR1 is SGHNT and CDR2 YENEEA. This CDR3 has 15 amino acids. The germline V and J ends were trimmed by 2 bases and 5 bases, with 15 bases remaining between them. Written as DNA, the CDR3 is TGTGCCAGCAGCTTATCGTCACTGCAGGGGGAGACCCAGTACTTC. It yields the protein CASSLSSLQGETQYF.

This chain joins TRBV21-1 and TRBJ2-5; the D call in the table, TRBD1, was not verified against the DNA. TRBV21-1 is a known pseudogene. This CDR3 is 17 amino acids long. The CDR3 bases are TGTGCCAGCAGCAAAGGGGAACAGGGTAGGGAGCAAGAGACCCAGTACTTC. It yields the protein CASSKGEQGREQETQYF.

A few counts support this clone. The chain uses TRBV10-3 and TRBJ1-1, with D possibly TRBD1 on 5 matching bases. The length of the CDR3 is 13 residues. CDR1 ENHRY and CDR2 SYGVKD come from the germline V gene. V dropped 4 bases and J dropped 5 bases, with 11 bases sitting between them. CDR3 sequence (DNA): TGTGCCATCAGTGGGCTCGGGGGAACTGAAGCTTTCTTT. This sequence encodes CAISGLGGTEAFF.

This clone was counted once. The CDR3 DNA reads as TGTGCCAGCAGCTTAGCGCACAGAAACTATGGCTACACCTTC. Translated, it gives CASSLAHRNYGYTF. V is TRBV7-6 and J is TRBJ1-2; D call uncertain. Germline CDR1 SGHVS, CDR2 FNYEAQ. V lost 0 bases and J 2 bases, leaving 7 bases between the germline ends. CDR3 length: 14 residues.

The rearrangement links TRBV19 to TRBJ2-1; D gene unclear. V was shortened by 9 bases and J by 0 bases, with 12 bases between the two germline ends. The CDR3 is made up of 14 amino acids. CDR1 is LNHDA, CDR2 SQIVND, per germline (reference sequence). CDR3 bases: TGTGCCAGCGCTAAAACCCGCTCCTACAATGAGCAGTTCTTC. It codes for CASAKTRSYNEQFF.

J is TRBJ2-7 and V is TRBV27; 7 nucleotides agree with TRBD1. V lost 6 bases to trimming and J lost 1 base; unmatched junction nucleotides: 21. CDR3 length: 19 amino acids. From germline, CDR1 is MNHEY and CDR2 SMNVEV (reference sequence). In nucleotides, the CDR3 is TGTGCCAGCAGCTCAGCCGGGACAGAACTCCTGCGACGGTCCTACGAGCAGTACTTC. Translated, it gives CASSSAGTELLRRSYEQYF.

This chain uses TRBV3-1 (or the pseudogene TRBV3-2) with TRBJ2-2, with TRBD1 as a possible D gene (5 bases). The CDR3 has 18 amino acids. CDR1 LGHDT and CDR2 YNNKEL come from the germline V gene (reference sequence). The V and J ends lost 0 bases and 4 bases respectively, with 18 bases between them. The CDR3 sequence: CASSQEGVVAGATGELFF. The CDR3 nucleotides are TGTGCCAGCAGCCAAGAGGGCGTGGTAGCTGGGGCCACCGGGGAGCTGTTTTTT.

The chain recombines TRBV27 with TRBJ1-1; 8 positions agree with TRBD1. The CDR3 is made up of 16 amino acids. Trimming at V came to 7 bases and at J to 0 bases, leaving 10 bases not matched to a gene. Germline V gene data show CDR1 as MNHEY and CDR2 as SMNVEV (reference sequence). Written as DNA, the CDR3 is TGTGCCAGCAATCAAGGGGCAGGGGGCATGAACACTGAAGCTTTCTTT. It yields the protein CASNQGAGGMNTEAFF.

The rearrangement uses TRBV7-2 and TRBJ1-2, with TRBD1 matching over 11 bases. The germline gives CDR1 SGHTA, CDR2 FQGNSA. The CDR3 extends over 15 amino acids. J was trimmed by 10 bases and V by 1 base; bases with no gene match: 8. The CDR3 region has the DNA TGTGCCAGCAGCTTAGTGGGACAGGGGGAGTTTGACTACACCTTC. It specifies CASSLVGQGEFDYTF.

V is TRBV18 and J is TRBJ2-7, with 8 bases identical to TRBD1. Germline values: CDR1 KGHSH, CDR2 LQKENI. J lost 6 bases, V lost 4 bases, and 8 bases had no gene match. The CDR3 is 14 amino acids. CDR3 DNA sequence: TGTGCCAGCTCACGGGAGACAGGGGATGGCGAGCAGTACTTC. Protein: CASSRETGDGEQYF.

The chain joins TRBV19 to TRBJ1-1; no firm D call. Germline CDR1 LNHDA, CDR2 SQIVND (reference sequence). V lost 7 bases and J 5 bases, leaving 14 bases between the germline ends. The CDR3 contains 13 residues. The CDR3 sequence is CASNPTGRTEAFF. CDR3 nucleotides: TGTGCCAGTAATCCGACGGGGAGGACTGAAGCTTTCTTT.

This clone was detected once. The chain has TRBV18 and TRBJ2-5; 7 nucleotides match TRBD2. This CDR3 comprises 14 residues. V trimming: 3 bases; J trimming: 5 bases; junction bases outside the gene matches: 6. Germline lookup yields CDR1 KGHSH and CDR2 LQKENI. The CDR3 region has the DNA TGTGCCAGCTCACCTTCAAGCGGGGTTGAGACCCAGTACTTC. Amino acids: CASSPSSGVETQYF.

The chain is built from TRBV4-2 and TRBJ2-5; maybe TRBD1 (5 bases). Germline V gene data show CDR1 as LGHNA and CDR2 as YNFKEQ. The CDR3 contains 16 residues. V was trimmed by 0 bases and J by 5 bases, leaving 16 bases between them. DNA for the CDR3: TGTGCCAGCAGCCAAGACAGTGGACATCCCGAGGAGACCCAGTACTTC. This gives the protein CASSQDSGHPEETQYF.

The V and J genes are TRBV4-2 and TRBJ2-1; the match to TRBD2 covers 16 bases. Trimming took 0 bases from V and 5 from J; bases not matched to a gene: 4. CDR3 length: 18 residues. Germline CDR1 LGHNA, CDR2 YNFKEQ. CDR3 coding DNA: TGTGCCAGCAGCCAAGAAGGGACTAGCGGGGGGGTCAACAATGAGCAGTTCTTC. Its translation is CASSQEGTSGGVNNEQFF.

This chain uses TRBV19 with TRBJ2-3; D is unclear. Looked up from germline, CDR1 is LNHDA and CDR2 is SQIVND (reference sequence). Trimming removed 3 bases from V and 1 base from J, with 5 bases in between. The CDR3 is 13 amino acids. In DNA, the CDR3 is TGTGCCAGTAGTATTCGGGGCACAGATACGCAGTATTTT. It encodes CASSIRGTDTQYF.

The chain combines TRBV6-6 with TRBJ2-1, with 11 bases that match TRBD2. The germline V gene encodes CDR1 MNHNY and CDR2 SVGAGI (reference sequence). V gave up 6 bases and J gave up 3 bases; unmatched junction bases: 4. The CDR3 covers 15 residues. CDR3 in amino acids: CASRPGLADYNEQFF. In DNA form, the CDR3 reads TGTGCCAGCAGACCGGGACTAGCGGACTACAATGAGCAGTTCTTC.